This T cell receptor (beta chain) was recovered during a study of cytomegalovirus exposure and HLA in healthy donors. Looking at the study overall: Earlier work reported 90 million to 120 million unique TCR beta sequences from about 180 million T cells. Study-level points and caveats: Later examination showed HLA-associated TCR beta chains had greater clonal expansion than equally common others. Analysis was carried out at a later point, and it linked a missense DCLRE1C variant to TCR beta V- and J-gene trimming.

Vbeta (60) and Jbeta (13) primers were used in the PCR. The repertoire was sequenced with immunoSEQ multiplex PCR; TCRdb's copy has only in-frame clones and lacks some. Altogether 100,000 to 150,000 clones are present, about three quarters being singletons, with the ten largest covering 1%. The CDR3 contains 13 residues. The germline V gene has CDR1 ENHRY and CDR2 SYGVKD. With 10 bases removed from V and 5 bases from J, the gap between germline ends came to 15 bases. This clone was found a few times. The target antigen is unknown. Nominally healthy donors provided the samples, though records likely missed some immune exposures.

Sequenced: PBMCs. The clonotype originates from a human donor in good health. V is TRBV10-3 and J is TRBJ1-5; a weak D match, TRBD1 (6 bases). CDR3 region: CASRGTSDQPQHF. CDR3 nucleotides: TGTGCCAGCAGAGGGACATCGGATCAGCCCCAGCATTTT.